Listed here are 8 T cell receptor beta chains from one sample, sequenced in a study of blood T cell repertoires in COVID-19. Measured with immunoSEQ multiplex PCR; TCRdb has only the in-frame clones, and not every one. The sample lists 100,000 to 150,000 clones, roughly 90% occurring once. The sample was peripheral blood. The receptor source for this set is a woman over 75 with acute or convalescent COVID-19.

This chain uses TRBV6-5 with TRBJ2-7; D possibly corresponds to TRBD2 (5 bases). Per germline, CDR1 MNHEY and CDR2 SVGAGI. Trimming removed 5 bases from V and 2 bases from J, with 10 bases in between. The CDR3 is 13 amino acids. CDR3 sequence: CASSPGLTYEQYF. The CDR3 coding sequence is TGTGCCAGCAGTCCAGGACTTACCTACGAGCAGTACTTC.

The chain links TRBV5-3 to TRBJ1-2, with D perhaps TRBD1 (5 bases). TRBV5-3 is sorted into the ORF group, with uncertain function. The CDR3 is 14 amino acids. The V end was cut by 0 bases, the J end by 6 bases, with 12 bases between. CDR3 loop: CARSLARAYDGYTF. CDR3 in DNA: TGTGCCAGAAGCTTGGCCAGGGCGTATGATGGCTACACCTTC.

This chain connects TRBV19 to TRBJ1-1; no reliable D call. V was pared by 1 base and J by 3 bases, with 15 bases between. CDR1 and CDR2 from the germline V gene are LNHDA and SQIVND (reference sequence). The CDR3 consists of 16 residues. The CDR3 spells CASSIGPGTWDTEAFF. CDR3 bases: TGTGCCAGTAGTATAGGACCAGGTACCTGGGACACTGAAGCTTTCTTT.

The chain employs TRBV6-1 and TRBJ1-6; D remains ambiguous. Germline V gene lookup returns CDR1 MNHNS and CDR2 SASEGT. The CDR3 sequence is 17 residues long. V dropped 2 bases and J dropped 2 bases, with 13 bases sitting between them. CDR3 in amino acids: CASSEFGSTAYNSPLHF. The DNA of the CDR3 is TGTGCCAGCAGTGAATTTGGGAGTACGGCCTATAATTCACCCCTCCACTTT.

CDR3 sequence: CASSEWDTYEQYF. CDR3 nucleotides: TGTGCCAGCAGCGAATGGGACACCTACGAGCAGTACTTC. This sequence joins TRBV5-6 and TRBJ2-7; D may be TRBD1 (6 bases). Per germline, CDR1 SGHDT and CDR2 YYEEEE. The CDR3 loop spans 13 amino acids. Deletions cut 4 bases from V and 2 bases from J, with 10 bases between.

V usage is TRBV3-1 (or the pseudogene TRBV3-2) and J usage is TRBJ1-1, with TRBD1 matching 7 bases. The CDR3 sequence is 14 residues long. V shed 4 bases, J shed 6 bases, and the junction held 8 bases outside the gene matches. In germline, CDR1 is LGHDT, CDR2 YNNKEL (reference sequence). For the CDR3, the DNA is TGTGCCAGCAGCCGACAGGGTTCAAGCTCTGAAGCTTTCTTT. Translation: CASSRQGSSSEAFF.

The rearrangement uses TRBV20-1 and TRBJ2-7, with D maybe TRBD1 (5 bases). CDR3 size: 12 residues. The germline V gene has CDR1 DFQATT and CDR2 SNEGSKA (reference sequence). V was clipped by 3 bases and J by 1 base, with 7 bases between them. The CDR3, as DNA: TGCAGTGCTAGTAGGGGATCCTACGAGCAGTACTTC. It translates to CSASRGSYEQYF.

The count of this clone is one. This chain links TRBV7-2 with TRBJ2-7; D is possibly TRBD1 (6 bases). The CDR3 extends over 13 amino acids. The ends were cut back, 2 bases at V and 2 bases at J, with 7 bases in the middle. Germline lookup yields CDR1 SGHTA and CDR2 FQGNSA. This CDR3 reads CASSLNRAYEQYF. The DNA for the CDR3 is TGTGCCAGCAGCTTAAACAGGGCCTACGAGCAGTACTTC.